This record looks at one TCR beta chain sequence and its context. Its target is not known. Use of 60 Vbeta and 13 Jbeta primers characterized the PCR. As processed by the authors: Roughly 83 million unique TCR beta chains, roughly 11 million of them shared, were counted by a later analysis. Profiled with immunoSEQ multiplex PCR; TCRdb holds only in-frame clones, not every one. That table gives V, J and clone size, and the DNA gave D and trimming. Its clone listing holds about 120,000 clones. Trimming stripped 6 bases from V and 1 base from J, with 13 bases between. From germline, CDR1 is MDHEN and CDR2 SYDVKM. The CDR3 has 16 residues. The sample originates from a study of cytomegalovirus exposure and HLA in healthy donors. Points from the study as a whole: Within the data, a cluster of highly shared sequence variants was likely a sequencing artifact.

Sequencing used PBMCs. This sequence joins TRBV28 and TRBJ2-6; the D gene is possibly TRBD1 (5 bases). The origin of this receptor is a man aged 18-30 years in good health and CMV-seronegative. As DNA, the CDR3 is TGTGCCAGCAGGCCCTTGACAGCTTCTGGGGCCAACGTCCTGACTTTC. Translated: CASRPLTASGANVLTF.